This TCR beta chain came from a study of monozygotic twins with inflammatory bowel disease. Findings of the study overall: Data gave no support to a single strong signal or clonotype associated with IBD.

The CDR3 spans 16 residues. About this clonotype: What it binds is not known.

A total RNA quantity of 3500 ng went into each TCR library. TCRdb reanalyzed the 5' RACE reads, giving one entry per CDR3 protein sequence and no DNA. The table gives around 380,000 distinct CDR3 sequences; the top ten clones make up under 3% of it. V usage is TRBV21-1 and J usage is TRBJ2-7. TRBV21-1 is tagged as a pseudogene. Sequencing was carried out using blood. The sequence derives from a human donor with ulcerative colitis or Crohn's disease, or a healthy co-twin of an affected twin (not recorded which). The CDR3 loop is CASSKGISPEFYEQYF.